This is a list of T cell receptor beta chains from one sample in a study of cytomegalovirus exposure and HLA in healthy donors. Clones were read by immunoSEQ multiplex PCR, and TCRdb kept only the in-frame ones, dropping some. The data hold about 140,000 clones, with approximately 82% observed a single time. Sequenced: PBMCs. The receptors here all came from a man aged 18-30 years in good health and CMV-seropositive. Each CDR3 is given without its conserved first and last residue. Fields, in order: J gene, V gene, CDR3 protein.

j_gene: TRBJ2-3; v_gene: TRBV10-3; CDR3aa: AIRPLAGELDTQY
j_gene: TRBJ1-1; v_gene: TRBV7-8; CDR3aa: ASSSRRLTNTEAF
j_gene: TRBJ1-2; v_gene: TRBV15; CDR3aa: ATSRPTSRDRGQDGYP
j_gene: TRBJ1-1; v_gene: TRBV25-1; CDR3aa: ASTRTRTENTEAF
j_gene: TRBJ2-2; v_gene: TRBV2; CDR3aa: ASSLSGGDTGELF
j_gene: TRBJ2-6; v_gene: TRBV5-1; CDR3aa: ASSTPGQLSGANVLT
j_gene: TRBJ1-1; v_gene: TRBV6-6; CDR3aa: AIQGQNRGRNTEAF
j_gene: TRBJ1-4; v_gene: TRBV19; CDR3aa: ASSLPGTENEKLF
j_gene: TRBJ1-1; v_gene: TRBV6-4; CDR3aa: ASSVTGNTEAF
j_gene: TRBJ2-1; v_gene: TRBV7-2; CDR3aa: ASSLGITSGRTNEQF
j_gene: TRBJ2-1; v_gene: TRBV7-9; CDR3aa: ASSRPGDRDHNEQF
j_gene: TRBJ1-1; v_gene: TRBV28; CDR3aa: ASITAGQAIGGTEAF
j_gene: TRBJ2-1; v_gene: TRBV30; CDR3aa: AWSGTGQGGYNEQF
j_gene: TRBJ2-1; v_gene: TRBV2; CDR3aa: ASRLTSSYNEQF
j_gene: TRBJ2-5; v_gene: TRBV28; CDR3aa: ATFEGGTGSRETQY
j_gene: TRBJ2-7; v_gene: TRBV4-1; CDR3aa: ASSQEGVGHEQY
j_gene: TRBJ1-3; v_gene: TRBV19; CDR3aa: ASSNIGNYPGNTIY
j_gene: TRBJ2-5; v_gene: TRBV4-1; CDR3aa: ASSKRWGGEQETQY
j_gene: TRBJ2-7; v_gene: TRBV27; CDR3aa: ASTPSGGAYEQY
j_gene: TRBJ1-1; v_gene: TRBV5-1; CDR3aa: ASSLRQPNTEAF